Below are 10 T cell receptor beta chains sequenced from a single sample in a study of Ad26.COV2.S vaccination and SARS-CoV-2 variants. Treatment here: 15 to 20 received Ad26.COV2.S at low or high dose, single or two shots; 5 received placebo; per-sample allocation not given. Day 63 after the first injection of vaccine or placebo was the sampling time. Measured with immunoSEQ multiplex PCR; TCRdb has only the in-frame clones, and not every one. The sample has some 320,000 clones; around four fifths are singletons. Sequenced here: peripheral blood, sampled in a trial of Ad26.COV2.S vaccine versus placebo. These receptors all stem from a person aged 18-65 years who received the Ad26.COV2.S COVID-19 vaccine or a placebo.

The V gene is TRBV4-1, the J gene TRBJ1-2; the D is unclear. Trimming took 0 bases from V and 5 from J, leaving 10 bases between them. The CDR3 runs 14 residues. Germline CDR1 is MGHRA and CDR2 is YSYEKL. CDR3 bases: TGCGCCAGCAGCCAAGAATTGCGAGCTTATGGCTACACCTTC. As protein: CASSQELRAYGYTF.

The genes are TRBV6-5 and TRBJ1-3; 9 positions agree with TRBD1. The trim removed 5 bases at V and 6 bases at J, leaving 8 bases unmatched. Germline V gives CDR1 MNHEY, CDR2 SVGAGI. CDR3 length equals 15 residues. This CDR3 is CASSPGQGRVNTIYF. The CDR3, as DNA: TGTGCCAGCAGTCCTGGACAGGGGAGGGTAAACACCATATATTTT.

CDR3 region: CASSPAMDSPLHF. CDR3 DNA: TGTGCCAGCTCACCCGCGATGGATTCACCCCTCCACTTT. The V and J genes are TRBV18 and TRBJ1-6, with no clear D. Germline V gene sequence: CDR1 KGHSH, CDR2 LQKENI. CDR3 size: 13 residues. V lost 3 bases, J lost 8 bases, and 8 bases lay in between.

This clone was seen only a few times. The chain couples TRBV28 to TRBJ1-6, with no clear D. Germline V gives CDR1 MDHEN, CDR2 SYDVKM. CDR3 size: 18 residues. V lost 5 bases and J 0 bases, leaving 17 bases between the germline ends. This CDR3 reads CASSPMDLIGSYNSPLHF. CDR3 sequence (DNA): TGTGCCAGCAGTCCCATGGACTTAATTGGCTCCTATAATTCACCCCTCCACTTT.

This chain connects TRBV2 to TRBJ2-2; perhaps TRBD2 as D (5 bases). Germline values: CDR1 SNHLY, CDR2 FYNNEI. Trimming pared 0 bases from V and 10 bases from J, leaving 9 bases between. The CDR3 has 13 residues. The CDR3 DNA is TGTGCCAGCAGTGAAGCGGGAGCCCAGGAGCTGTTTTTT. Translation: CASSEAGAQELFF.

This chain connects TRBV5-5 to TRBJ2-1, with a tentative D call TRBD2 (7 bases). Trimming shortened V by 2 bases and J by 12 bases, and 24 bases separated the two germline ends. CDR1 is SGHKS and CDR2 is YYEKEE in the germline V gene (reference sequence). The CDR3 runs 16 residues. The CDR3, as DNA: TGTGCCAGCAGCTTAACGTGGCGGGGGCGGACTATGGGGCAGTTCTTC. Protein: CASSLTWRGRTMGQFF.

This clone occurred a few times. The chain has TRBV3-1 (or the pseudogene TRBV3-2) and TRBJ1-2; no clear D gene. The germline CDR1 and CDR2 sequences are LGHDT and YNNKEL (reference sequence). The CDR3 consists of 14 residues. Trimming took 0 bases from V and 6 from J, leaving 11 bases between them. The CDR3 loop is CASSQDLGSHGYTF. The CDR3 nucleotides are TGTGCCAGCAGCCAAGATCTCGGGTCTCATGGCTACACCTTC.

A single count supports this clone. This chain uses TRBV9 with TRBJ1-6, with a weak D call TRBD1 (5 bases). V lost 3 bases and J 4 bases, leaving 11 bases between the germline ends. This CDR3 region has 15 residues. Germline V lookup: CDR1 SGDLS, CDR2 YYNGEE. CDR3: CASSALGRYNSPLHF. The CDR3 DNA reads TGTGCCAGCAGCGCCTTGGGACGGTATAATTCACCCCTCCACTTT.

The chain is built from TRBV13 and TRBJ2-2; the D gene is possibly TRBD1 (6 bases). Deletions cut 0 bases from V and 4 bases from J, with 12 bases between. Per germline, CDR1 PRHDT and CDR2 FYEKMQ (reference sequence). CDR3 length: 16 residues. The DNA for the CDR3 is TGTGCCAGCAGCTTAGGCAAGAACAGGGTCACCGGGGAGCTGTTTTTT. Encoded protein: CASSLGKNRVTGELFF. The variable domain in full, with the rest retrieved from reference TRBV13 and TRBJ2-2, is AAGVIQSPRHLIKEKRETATLKCYPIPRHDTVYWYQQGPGQDPQFLISFYEKMQSDKGSIPDRFSAQQFSDYHSELNMSSLELGDSALYFCASSLGKNRVTGELFFGEGSRLTVL.

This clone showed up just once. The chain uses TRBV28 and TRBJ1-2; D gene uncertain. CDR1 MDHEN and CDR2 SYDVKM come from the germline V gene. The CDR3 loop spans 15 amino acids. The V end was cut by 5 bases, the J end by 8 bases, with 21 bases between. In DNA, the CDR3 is TGTGCCAGCAGTCCCCCCCGGCCAGGAACGGGAGGCTACACCTTC. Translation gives CASSPPRPGTGGYTF.